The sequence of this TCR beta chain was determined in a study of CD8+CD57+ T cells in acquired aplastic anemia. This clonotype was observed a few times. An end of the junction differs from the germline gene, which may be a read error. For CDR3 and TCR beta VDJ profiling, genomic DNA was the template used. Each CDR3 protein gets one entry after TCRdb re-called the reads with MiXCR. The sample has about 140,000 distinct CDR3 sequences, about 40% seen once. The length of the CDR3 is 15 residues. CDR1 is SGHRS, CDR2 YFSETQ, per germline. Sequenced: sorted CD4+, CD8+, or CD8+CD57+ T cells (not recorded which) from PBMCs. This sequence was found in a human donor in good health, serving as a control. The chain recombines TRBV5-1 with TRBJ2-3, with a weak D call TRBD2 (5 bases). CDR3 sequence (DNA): TGCGCCAGCAGCGGAGGACTGACCCGCACAGATACGCGGTATTTT. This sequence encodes CASSGGLTRTDTRYF.